This entry lists 24 T cell receptor beta chains sequenced from one sample in a study of CD4 and CD8 cells across lung adenocarcinoma regions. Each CDR3 protein gets one entry after TCRdb re-called the PCR reads with MiXCR. Of roughly 3,900 distinct CDR3 sequences in the sample, about 61% were seen once. What was sequenced was CD4+ T cells from the center of a lung tumor. The receptors stem from a male donor with lung adenocarcinoma. The CD4 and CD8 labels of this study may be unreliable.

This chain joins TRBV6-2 or TRBV6-3 and TRBJ1-5, with 7 bases fitting TRBD1. This CDR3 region has 14 residues. Germline V gene sequence: CDR1 MNHEY, CDR2 SVGEGT. V was clipped by 5 bases and J by 4 bases; unmatched bases: 5. The DNA for the CDR3 is TGTGCCAGCAGTGGGAGGGGGCCGAATCAGCCCCAGCATTTT. Its translation: CASSGRGPNQPQHF.

The chain combines TRBV27 with TRBJ2-2; D is possibly TRBD2 (6 bases). V was trimmed by 9 bases and J by 1 base, leaving 12 bases between them. The CDR3 spans 14 residues. Per the germline V gene, CDR1 is MNHEY and CDR2 is SMNVEV (reference sequence). CDR3 protein: CASRLEGNTGELFF. In nucleotides, the CDR3 is TGTGCCAGTCGGTTGGAGGGGAACACCGGGGAGCTGTTTTTT.

The chain employs TRBV7-2 and TRBJ1-4; D gene unclear. V lost 1 base and J lost 0, with 12 bases in between. The CDR3 length is 17 residues. CDR1 SGHTA and CDR2 FQGNSA come from the germline V gene. CDR3 nucleotide sequence: TGTGCCAGCAGCTTAGGGCCTCTTTCTTCAACTAATGAAAAACTGTTTTTT. It is translated as CASSLGPLSSTNEKLFF.

This clonotype showed up just a few times. V gene TRBV6-1 combines with J gene TRBJ2-2; D assignment may be TRBD1 or TRBD2 (5 bases each). This CDR3 region has 15 residues. With 2 bases removed from V and 4 bases from J, the gap between germline ends came to 11 bases. Germline CDR1 is MNHNS and CDR2 is SASEGT. CDR3 bases: TGTGCCAGCAGTGAATCCGGGGCGAGCACCGGGGAGCTGTTTTTT. Amino acids: CASSESGASTGELFF.

This chain uses TRBV6-5 with TRBJ2-5, with D uncertain. The V gene lost 0 bases and the J gene lost 1 base, with 15 bases spanning the gap. Germline V CDR1 and CDR2: MNHEY, SVGAGI. This CDR3 has 17 amino acids. The CDR3 reads CASSYSNSLTAQETQYF. In DNA, the CDR3 is TGTGCCAGCAGTTACTCGAATAGCCTTACAGCCCAAGAGACCCAGTACTTC.

This clonotype has only a few counts. The chain has TRBV10-3 and TRBJ2-1; 8 positions agree with TRBD2. The J call may be wrong; the DNA end is better matched by TRBJ2-5. This CDR3 comprises 18 residues. Per the germline V gene, CDR1 is ENHRY and CDR2 is SYGVKD. The CDR3 DNA reads as TGTGCCATCAGTGAGGCGGGGGGTGCGGGGGGCGCGGTGGAGACCCAGTACTTC. This encodes CAISEAGGAGGAVETQYF.

This chain connects TRBV7-6 to TRBJ2-5; 9 nucleotides agree with TRBD2. This CDR3 region has 17 residues. J lost 4 bases, V lost 3 bases, and 12 bases had no gene match. CDR1 and CDR2 from the germline V gene are SGHVS and FNYEAQ. The CDR3 region is CASSFNLGGGVGETQYF. The CDR3 DNA follows: TGTGCCAGCAGCTTCAATTTGGGCGGGGGGGTTGGAGAGACCCAGTACTTC.

This rearrangement joins TRBV4-3 to TRBJ1-1; unclear D gene. The V gene lost 1 base and the J gene lost 0 bases, with 12 bases spanning the gap. This CDR3 has 16 amino acids. Per germline, CDR1 LGHNA and CDR2 YSLEER. The chain's CDR3 is CASSQGVGVMNTEAFF. In DNA, the CDR3 is TGCGCCAGCAGCCAAGGGGTCGGGGTTATGAACACTGAAGCTTTCTTT.

This sequence joins TRBV6-1 and TRBJ2-1; 12 positions match TRBD2. The CDR3 consists of 15 residues. Germline V gene data show CDR1 as MNHNS and CDR2 as SASEGT. Trimming cost V 6 bases and J 10 bases; bases outside gene matches: 10. CDR3 sequence reads: CASRTSGSNFGEQFF. The CDR3 region has the DNA TGTGCCAGCAGGACTAGCGGGAGCAATTTCGGGGAGCAGTTCTTC.

V is TRBV11-3 and J is TRBJ2-3, with TRBD2 identical over 10 bases. This CDR3 is 15 amino acids long. V trimming: 2 bases; J trimming: 2 bases; junction bases outside the gene matches: 1. CDR1 and CDR2 from the germline V gene are SGHNT and YENEEA. The CDR3 reads CASSLLAGVTDTQYF. CDR3 DNA sequence: TGTGCCAGCAGCTTACTAGCGGGAGTCACAGATACGCAGTATTTT.

By share of the sample, this clonotype is hyperexpanded. V and J are TRBV10-1 and TRBJ2-2; D is undetermined. V dropped 4 bases and J dropped 1 base, with 7 bases sitting between them. This CDR3 comprises 14 residues. The germline CDR1 and CDR2 sequences are WNHNN and SYGVQD (reference sequence). CDR3 DNA sequence: TGCGCCAGCAGTGTGACCCTGAACACCGGGGAGCTGTTTTTT. Encoded protein: CASSVTLNTGELFF.

This chain joins TRBV24-1 and TRBJ2-1; 9 bases line up with TRBD1. The J call may be mistaken, given a closer DNA end match to TRBJ2-5. CDR3 length: 13 residues. From germline, CDR1 is KGHDR and CDR2 SFDVKD. CDR3 bases: TGTGCCACCAGCATGACAGGGGGAGAGACCCAGTACTTC. Protein product: CATSMTGGETQYF.

This clonotype is a singleton in its sample. CDR3: CASSRAHPSGANVLTF. The CDR3 DNA follows: TGTGCCAGCAGCCGGGCCCACCCCTCTGGGGCCAACGTCCTGACTTTC. The chain recombines TRBV7-8 with TRBJ2-6, with no clear D. V lost 5 bases to trimming and J lost 0 bases, with 11 bases between them. Looked up from germline, CDR1 is SGHVS and CDR2 is FQNEAQ. CDR3 length: 16 amino acids. Full variable domain (outside the CDR3, taken from reference TRBV7-8 and TRBJ2-6): GAGVSQSPRYKVAKRGQDVALRCDPISGHVSLFWYQQALGQGPEFLTYFQNEAQLDKSGLPSDRFFAERPEGSVSTLKIQRTQQEDSAVYLCASSRAHPSGANVLTFGAGSRLTVL.

This clonotype has just a few counts. The chain joins TRBV10-2 to TRBJ1-1; unclear D gene. CDR1 and CDR2 (germline): WSHSY, SAAADI. CDR3 length: 12 residues. The V end was cut by 3 bases, the J end by 3 bases, with 5 bases between. The CDR3 loop is CASSDPYTEAFF. In DNA, the CDR3 is TGCGCCAGCAGTGACCCGTACACTGAAGCTTTCTTT.

The V gene is TRBV7-8, the J gene TRBJ2-1, with D unclear. CDR1 is SGHVS, CDR2 FQNEAQ, per germline. The CDR3 sequence is 15 residues long. V was shortened by 2 bases and J by 8 bases, with 16 bases between the two germline ends. CDR3 coding DNA: TGTGCCAGCAGCTTAAAGGAGTCTCAGGCATATGAGCAGTTCTTC. Encoded protein: CASSLKESQAYEQFF. Looking up the rest from reference TRBV7-8 and TRBJ2-1 gives the full variable domain: GAGVSQSPRYKVAKRGQDVALRCDPISGHVSLFWYQQALGQGPEFLTYFQNEAQLDKSGLPSDRFFAERPEGSVSTLKIQRTQQEDSAVYLCASSLKESQAYEQFFGPGTRLTVL.

The CDR3 DNA follows: TGTGCCAGCAGTGAAAACCCCCCAATCGCTGATACGCAGTATTTT. This encodes CASSENPPIADTQYF. The genes are TRBV6-1 and TRBJ2-3; D is undetermined. Germline-derived CDR1 and CDR2 are MNHNS and SASEGT. The length of the CDR3 is 15 residues. With 2 bases removed from V and 6 bases from J, the gap between germline ends came to 15 bases.

This clonotype was seen a handful of times. The genes are TRBV7-2 and TRBJ2-1; D gene unclear. The CDR3 sequence is 12 residues long. V was cut by 6 bases and J by 12 bases, with 15 bases left in between. Germline CDR1 reads SGHTA; CDR2 reads FQGNSA. The CDR3 spells CASSSYGGGQFF. In DNA form, the CDR3 reads TGTGCCAGCAGTTCTTACGGCGGCGGGCAGTTCTTC.

This clonotype came up once. This chain links TRBV6-1 with TRBJ2-2; the D call may be TRBD1 or TRBD2 (6 bases each). Germline V gene data show CDR1 as MNHNS and CDR2 as SASEGT. The CDR3 is made up of 16 amino acids. The V gene lost 6 bases and the J gene lost 4 bases, with 18 bases spanning the gap. CDR3 protein: CASSTRGGGRTGELFF. CDR3 nucleotide sequence: TGTGCCAGCAGCACCCGCGGTGGGGGGCGCACCGGGGAGCTGTTTTTT.

About this clonotype: A much larger clone lies a single base off, so this may be a read error. The V call is TRBV10-2, the J call TRBJ2-1; 13 bases fit TRBD2. The J call is uncertain, as TRBJ2-5 better fits the DNA end. Germline assignment: CDR1 WSHSY and CDR2 SAAADI. CDR3 length equals 13 residues. The CDR3 coding sequence is TGCGCCAGCAGACTAGCGGGAGGGGGGACCCAGTACTTC. Amino acids: CASRLAGGGTQYF.

Notes on this clonotype: Its ends do not fully match the called genes, so a read error is possible. This chain joins TRBV7-7 and TRBJ2-5, with D unresolved. Looked up from germline, CDR1 is SSHAT and CDR2 is FNYEAQ (reference sequence). CDR3 length: 13 amino acids. Here the CDR3 reads CASSSLELETQYF. CDR3 in DNA: TGTGCTAGCAGTTCCCTAGAGCTAGAGACCCAGTACTTC.

The genes are TRBV12-3 or TRBV12-4 and TRBJ2-2; D is uncertain. This CDR3 is built from 12 residues. V shed 5 bases and J shed 5 bases, with 6 bases lying between them. The CDR3 DNA is TGTGCCAGCAGTCCACAGACCGGGGAGCTGTTTTTT. Translating gives CASSPQTGELFF.

In the case of this clonotype: Compared with germline, one end of the junction differs, possibly owing to a read error. The gene calls are TRBV10-2 and TRBJ2-3; the D gene is possibly TRBD2 (5 bases). This CDR3 contains 14 residues. Germline assignment: CDR1 WSHSY and CDR2 SAAADI. The CDR3 reads CASSGGGNPETQYF. The CDR3 DNA reads TGCGCCAGCAGTGGTGGAGGCAACCCAGAGACGCAGTATTTT.

V gene TRBV6-1 combines with J gene TRBJ2-1; 10 bases align to TRBD2. Trimming removed 6 bases from V and 3 bases from J; junction bases left unmatched: 11. Per the germline V gene, CDR1 is MNHNS and CDR2 is SASEGT. The CDR3 is made up of 17 amino acids. The CDR3 region is CASSEFSPSGSYNEQFF. DNA for the CDR3: TGTGCCAGCAGCGAATTCTCCCCTAGCGGGAGCTACAATGAGCAGTTCTTC.

The rearrangement joins TRBV10-3 to TRBJ2-1; D is uncertain. V lost 6 bases and J lost 0, with 15 bases in between. Germline values: CDR1 ENHRY, CDR2 SYGVKD. The CDR3 sequence is 16 residues long. The CDR3 spells CAIREGLPDSYNEQFF. The CDR3 nucleotides are TGTGCCATCAGGGAAGGGCTGCCCGACTCCTACAATGAGCAGTTCTTC.